This T cell receptor beta chain was found in a study of cytomegalovirus exposure and HLA in healthy donors. On the study more broadly: A prior study identified over 100 million unique TCR beta sequences from about 180 million T cells. Broader study findings: Reports indicated that the classifier achieved high specificity and sensitivity in diagnosing cytomegalovirus status. An apparent linkage of common viral pathogens to several of the most significant clusters emerged in a later analysis. Earlier analysis found most TCR beta V segments productive about 87% or about 30% of the time.

Researchers ran the PCR with 60 Vbeta and 13 Jbeta primers. Profiling relied on immunoSEQ multiplex PCR, and the TCRdb table lists in-frame clones only, not all of them. The table includes about 150,000 clones, nearly 10% detected once. CDR3 size: 17 residues. J was trimmed by 1 base and V by 0 bases; bases with no gene match: 2. Germline CDR1 and CDR2: LGHNA and YNFKEQ. Comment on this clone: What it binds is unknown.

This clonotype originated in a man in his fifties or sixties in good health and CMV-seronegative. Sequencing was carried out using PBMCs. The V and J genes are TRBV4-2 and TRBJ2-1; 11 nucleotides match TRBD2. The CDR3 spells CASSQELAGESYNEQFF. The CDR3 DNA is TGTGCCAGCAGCCAAGAACTAGCGGGGGAGTCCTACAATGAGCAGTTCTTC.